The text below deals with one T cell receptor beta chain. Its target is not known. Germline V gene lookup returns CDR1 MDHEN and CDR2 SYDVKM. The CDR3 sequence is 12 residues long. V lost 6 bases and J 1 base, leaving 7 bases between the germline ends. The data were obtained in a study of OX40 agonist ivuxolimab in advanced cancers. About the research overall: Patients achieving partial responses numbered three: one hepatocellular carcinoma case and two cutaneous melanoma cases.

Some clones are missing from TCRdb's copy, which holds only in-frame ones; the method was immunoSEQ multiplex PCR. The table shows about 60,000 clones, with roughly 85% occurring only once. Baseline was the first blood sampling point, followed by cycle 4 day 1 and cycle 7 day 1. Study conclusions and caveats: Specificity for antigen went undetermined in the expanded peripheral T cells.

This specimen was CD4+ or CD8+ T cells sorted from blood, taken in a trial of the OX40 agonist ivuxolimab. This TCR derives from an adult with an advanced solid tumor such as melanoma, head and neck, liver or kidney cancer. The chain employs TRBV28 and TRBJ2-7, with unresolved D. The CDR3 bases are TGTGCCAGCAGCCCCGGATCCTACGAGCAGTACTTC. Protein: CASSPGSYEQYF.